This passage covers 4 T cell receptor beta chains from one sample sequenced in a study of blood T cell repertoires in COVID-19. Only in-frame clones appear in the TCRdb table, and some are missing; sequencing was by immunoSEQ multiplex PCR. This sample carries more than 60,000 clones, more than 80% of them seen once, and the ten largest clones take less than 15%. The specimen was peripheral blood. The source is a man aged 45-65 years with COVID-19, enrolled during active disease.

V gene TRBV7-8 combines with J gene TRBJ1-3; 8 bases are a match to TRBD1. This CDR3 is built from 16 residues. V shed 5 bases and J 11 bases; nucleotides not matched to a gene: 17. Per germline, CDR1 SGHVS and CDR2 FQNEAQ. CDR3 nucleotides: TGTGCCAGCAGCCTTATAGTTACCGGGACAGGCTTTCCCATATATTTT. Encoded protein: CASSLIVTGTGFPIYF.

As DNA, the CDR3 is TGTGCCAGCAGCATTACGGGACAGGGGGTAGAAGCTTTCTTT. Its translation is CASSITGQGVEAFF. The gene calls are TRBV6-5 and TRBJ1-1; TRBD1 aligns across 11 bases. The germline gives CDR1 MNHEY, CDR2 SVGAGI. The V and J ends lost 6 bases and 8 bases, in that order; junction bases with no gene match: 8. CDR3 size: 14 residues.

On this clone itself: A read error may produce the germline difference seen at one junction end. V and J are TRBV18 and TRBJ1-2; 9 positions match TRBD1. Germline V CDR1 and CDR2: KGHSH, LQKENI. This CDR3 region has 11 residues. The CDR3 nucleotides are TGTGCCAGCTCACCTGGACAGGGGCAACACTTC. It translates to CASSPGQGQHF.

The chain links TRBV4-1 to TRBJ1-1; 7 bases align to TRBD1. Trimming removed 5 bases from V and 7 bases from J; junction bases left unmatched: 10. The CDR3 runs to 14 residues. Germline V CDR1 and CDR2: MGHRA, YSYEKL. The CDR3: CASSYSGGRVEAFF. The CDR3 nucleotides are TGCGCCAGCAGCTACTCAGGGGGACGGGTTGAAGCTTTCTTT.